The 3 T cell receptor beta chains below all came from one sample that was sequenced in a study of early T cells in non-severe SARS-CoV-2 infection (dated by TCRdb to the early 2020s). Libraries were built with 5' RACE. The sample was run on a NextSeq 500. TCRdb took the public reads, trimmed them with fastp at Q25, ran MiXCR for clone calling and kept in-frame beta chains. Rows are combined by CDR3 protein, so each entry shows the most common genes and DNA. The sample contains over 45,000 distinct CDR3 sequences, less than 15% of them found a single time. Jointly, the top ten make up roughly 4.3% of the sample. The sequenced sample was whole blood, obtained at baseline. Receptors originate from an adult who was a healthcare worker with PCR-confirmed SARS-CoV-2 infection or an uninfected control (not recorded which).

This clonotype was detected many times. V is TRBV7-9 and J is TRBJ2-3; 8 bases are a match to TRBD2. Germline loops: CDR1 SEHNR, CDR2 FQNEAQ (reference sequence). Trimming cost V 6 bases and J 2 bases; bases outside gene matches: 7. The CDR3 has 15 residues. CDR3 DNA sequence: TGTGCCAGCAGTCCTAACGGGAGGGTCACAGATACGCAGTATTTT. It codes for CASSPNGRVTDTQYF.

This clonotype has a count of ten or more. Written as DNA, the CDR3 is TGCGCCAGCAGCCATCTTCTTATGGGCCGATCCTCTGGGGCCAACGTCCTGACTTTC. As protein: CASSHLLMGRSSGANVLTF. This chain connects TRBV4-1 to TRBJ2-6; D gene ambiguous. V was shortened by 3 bases and J by 0 bases, with 18 bases between the two germline ends. This CDR3 has 19 residues. CDR1 is MGHRA, CDR2 YSYEKL, per germline.

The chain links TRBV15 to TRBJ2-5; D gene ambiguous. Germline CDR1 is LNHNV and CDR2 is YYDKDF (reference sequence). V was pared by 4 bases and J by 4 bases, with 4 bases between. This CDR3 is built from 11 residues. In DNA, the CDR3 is TGTGCCACCAGCACTGGAGAGACCCAGTACTTC. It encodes CATSTGETQYF.